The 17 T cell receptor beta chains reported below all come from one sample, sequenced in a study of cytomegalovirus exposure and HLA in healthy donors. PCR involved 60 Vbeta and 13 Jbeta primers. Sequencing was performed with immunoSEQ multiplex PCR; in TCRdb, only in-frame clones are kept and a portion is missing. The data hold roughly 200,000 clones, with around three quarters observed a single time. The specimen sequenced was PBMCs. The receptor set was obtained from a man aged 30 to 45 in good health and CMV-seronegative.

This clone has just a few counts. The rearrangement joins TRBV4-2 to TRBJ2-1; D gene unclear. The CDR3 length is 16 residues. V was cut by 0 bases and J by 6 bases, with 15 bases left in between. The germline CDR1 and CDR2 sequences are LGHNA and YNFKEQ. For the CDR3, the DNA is TGTGCCAGCAGCCAAGAAGTAGTCTTAACAGTCAATGAGCAGTTCTTC. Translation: CASSQEVVLTVNEQFF.

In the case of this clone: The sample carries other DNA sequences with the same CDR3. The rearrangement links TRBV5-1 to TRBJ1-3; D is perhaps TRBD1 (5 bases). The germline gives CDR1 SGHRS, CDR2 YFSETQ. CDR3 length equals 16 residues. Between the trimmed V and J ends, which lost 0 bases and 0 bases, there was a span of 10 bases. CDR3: CASSLGPGGSGNTIYF. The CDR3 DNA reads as TGCGCCAGCAGCTTGGGGCCGGGGGGCTCTGGAAACACCATATATTTT.

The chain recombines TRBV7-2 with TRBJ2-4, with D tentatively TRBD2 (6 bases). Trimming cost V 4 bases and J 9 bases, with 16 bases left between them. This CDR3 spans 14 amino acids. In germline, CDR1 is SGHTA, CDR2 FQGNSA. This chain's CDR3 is CASSSEGRSGIQYF. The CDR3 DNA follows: TGTGCCAGCAGCTCGGAGGGCCGATCGGGCATTCAGTACTTC.

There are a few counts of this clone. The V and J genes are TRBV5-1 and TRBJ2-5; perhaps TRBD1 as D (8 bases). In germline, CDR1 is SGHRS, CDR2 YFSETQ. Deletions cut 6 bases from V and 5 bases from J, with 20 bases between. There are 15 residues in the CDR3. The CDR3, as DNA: TGCGCCAGCACCAAGGACAGGGAGGGTGTTGAGACCCAGTACTTC. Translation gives CASTKDREGVETQYF.

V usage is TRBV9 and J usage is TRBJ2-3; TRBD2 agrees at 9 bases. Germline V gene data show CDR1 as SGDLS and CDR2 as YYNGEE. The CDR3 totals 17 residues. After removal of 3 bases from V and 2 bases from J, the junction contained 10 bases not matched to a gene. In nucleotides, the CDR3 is TGTGCCAGCAGCGGGAGTCGCGGGAGGGCTTACACAGATACGCAGTATTTT. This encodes CASSGSRGRAYTDTQYF. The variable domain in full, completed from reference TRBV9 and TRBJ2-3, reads DSGVTQTPKHLITATGQRVTLRCSPRSGDLSVYWYQQSLDQGLQFLIQYYNGEERAKGNILERFSAQQFPDLHSELNLSSLELGDSALYFCASSGSRGRAYTDTQYFGPGTRLTVL.

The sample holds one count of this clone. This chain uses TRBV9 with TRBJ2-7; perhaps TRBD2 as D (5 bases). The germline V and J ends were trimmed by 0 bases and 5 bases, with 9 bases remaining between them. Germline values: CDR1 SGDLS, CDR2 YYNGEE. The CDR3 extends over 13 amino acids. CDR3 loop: CASSVGFSDEQYF. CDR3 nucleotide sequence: TGTGCCAGCAGCGTAGGTTTTAGCGACGAGCAGTACTTC.

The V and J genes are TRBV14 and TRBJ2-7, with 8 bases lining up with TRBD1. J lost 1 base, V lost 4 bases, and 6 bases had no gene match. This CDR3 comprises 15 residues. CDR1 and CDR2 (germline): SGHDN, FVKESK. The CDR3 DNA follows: TGTGCCAGCAGCCGAGGGACAGGAGCTTCCTACGAGCAGTACTTC. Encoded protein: CASSRGTGASYEQYF.

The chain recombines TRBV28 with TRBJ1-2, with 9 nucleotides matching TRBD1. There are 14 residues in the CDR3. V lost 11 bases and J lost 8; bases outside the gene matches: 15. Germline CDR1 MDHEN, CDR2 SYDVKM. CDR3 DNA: TGTGCCCTCCGAACGGGACAGGGAGGAGGGGGCTACACCTTC. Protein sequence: CALRTGQGGGGYTF.

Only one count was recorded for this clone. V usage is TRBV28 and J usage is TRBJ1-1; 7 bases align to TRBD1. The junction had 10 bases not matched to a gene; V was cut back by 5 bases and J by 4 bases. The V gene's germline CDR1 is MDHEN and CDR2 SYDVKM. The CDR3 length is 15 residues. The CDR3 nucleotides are TGTGCCAGCAGTCGCGACAGGGAAAGAAGCACTGAAGCTTTCTTT. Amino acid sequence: CASSRDRERSTEAFF.

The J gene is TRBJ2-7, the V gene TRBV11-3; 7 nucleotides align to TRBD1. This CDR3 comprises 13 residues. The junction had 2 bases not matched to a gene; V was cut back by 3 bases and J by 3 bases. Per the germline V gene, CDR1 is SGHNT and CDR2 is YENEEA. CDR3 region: CASSLWDSYEQYF. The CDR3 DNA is TGTGCCAGCAGCTTGTGGGACAGCTACGAGCAGTACTTC.

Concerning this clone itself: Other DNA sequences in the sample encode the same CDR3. The CDR3 DNA is TGTGCCAGCAGCTTAACGGGACTAGCGGGAGGATACAATGAGCAGTTCTTC. Translation: CASSLTGLAGGYNEQFF. J is TRBJ2-1 and V is TRBV7-3; 15 nucleotides line up with TRBD2. CDR3 length: 17 amino acids. Per the germline V gene, CDR1 is SGHTA and CDR2 is FQGTGA. The trim removed 0 bases at V and 4 bases at J, leaving 1 base unmatched.

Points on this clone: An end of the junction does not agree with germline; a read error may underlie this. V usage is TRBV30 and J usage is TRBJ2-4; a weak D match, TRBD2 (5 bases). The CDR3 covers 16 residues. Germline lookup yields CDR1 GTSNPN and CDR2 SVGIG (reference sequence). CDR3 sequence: CAWSAYQDLAKNIQCF. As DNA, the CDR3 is TGTGCCTGGAGCGCCTATCAGGACCTAGCCAAAAACATTCAGTGCTTC.

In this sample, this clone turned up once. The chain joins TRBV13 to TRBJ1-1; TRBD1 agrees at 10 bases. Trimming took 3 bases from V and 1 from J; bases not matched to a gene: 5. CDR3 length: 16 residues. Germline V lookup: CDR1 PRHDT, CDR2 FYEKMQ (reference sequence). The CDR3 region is CASSFGQGVRNTEAFF. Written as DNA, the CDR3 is TGTGCCAGCAGCTTCGGACAGGGGGTGAGGAACACTGAAGCTTTCTTT.

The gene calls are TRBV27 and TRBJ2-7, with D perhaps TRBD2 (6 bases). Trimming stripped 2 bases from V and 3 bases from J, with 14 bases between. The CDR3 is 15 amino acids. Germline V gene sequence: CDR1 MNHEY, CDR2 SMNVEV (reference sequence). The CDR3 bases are TGTGCCAGCAGTTTACGCGGGGAAATGGTCTACGAGCAGTACTTC. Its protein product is CASSLRGEMVYEQYF.

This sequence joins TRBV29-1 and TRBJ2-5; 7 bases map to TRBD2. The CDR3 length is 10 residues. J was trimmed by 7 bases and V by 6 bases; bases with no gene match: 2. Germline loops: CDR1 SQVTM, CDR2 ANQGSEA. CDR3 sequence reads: CSVVAGTQYF. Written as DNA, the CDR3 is TGCAGCGTCGTAGCGGGGACCCAGTACTTC.

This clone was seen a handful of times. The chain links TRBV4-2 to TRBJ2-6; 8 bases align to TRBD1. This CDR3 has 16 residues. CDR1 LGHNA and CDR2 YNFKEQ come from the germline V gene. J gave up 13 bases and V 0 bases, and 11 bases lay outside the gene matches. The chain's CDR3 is CASSQDSTGGVLVLTF. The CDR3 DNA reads TGTGCCAGCAGCCAAGATTCTACAGGGGGTGTATTGGTCCTGACTTTC.

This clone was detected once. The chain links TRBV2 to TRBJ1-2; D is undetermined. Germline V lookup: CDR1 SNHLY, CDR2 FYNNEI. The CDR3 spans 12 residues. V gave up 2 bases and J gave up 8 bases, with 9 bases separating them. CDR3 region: CASSESSLGYTF. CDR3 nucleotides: TGTGCCAGCAGTGAATCCTCCCTAGGCTACACCTTC.